Below are 28 T cell receptor beta chains sequenced from a single sample in a study of T cell responses to AZD1222 COVID-19 vaccine. TCRdb's table, derived via immunoSEQ multiplex PCR, lists solely in-frame clones and lacks some. The repertoire includes approximately 89,000 clones, 85% to 90% of them detected once, and approximately 5.6% sits in the top ten. Sequences were derived from peripheral blood, sampled 28 days after the second AZD1222 dose. The origin of the receptors is an adult who received the AZD1222 COVID-19 vaccine.

The J gene is TRBJ2-3, the V gene TRBV5-5; D gene unclear. This CDR3 region has 14 residues. Germline CDR1 SGHKS, CDR2 YYEKEE (reference sequence). V lost 0 bases and J lost 2, with 7 bases in between. Here the CDR3 DNA reads TGTGCCAGCAGCTTGGGGCCTCACACAGATACGCAGTATTTT. It yields the protein CASSLGPHTDTQYF. Full variable domain (outside the CDR3, taken from reference TRBV5-5 and TRBJ2-3): DAGVTQSPTHLIKTRGQQVTLRCSPISGHKSVSWYQQVLGQGPQFIFQYYEKEERGRGNFPDRFSARQFPNYSSELNVNALLLGDSALYLCASSLGPHTDTQYFGPGTRLTVL.

The chain has TRBV10-3 and TRBJ2-2, with 7 bases fitting TRBD1. This CDR3 region has 17 residues. CDR1 ENHRY and CDR2 SYGVKD come from the germline V gene. Unmatched junction bases numbered 8, after V lost 1 base and J lost 3 bases. This CDR3 reads CAISELVRGRYTGELFF. The CDR3, as DNA: TGTGCCATCAGTGAGTTGGTCAGGGGGAGATACACCGGGGAGCTGTTTTTT.

The gene calls are TRBV6-5 and TRBJ2-3; D may be TRBD1 (6 bases). The CDR3 length is 14 residues. Germline loops: CDR1 MNHEY, CDR2 SVGAGI. Trimming stripped 7 bases from V and 2 bases from J, with 13 bases between. The CDR3 reads CASTQGYSTDTQYF. CDR3 DNA sequence: TGTGCCAGCACCCAGGGGTACTCCACAGATACGCAGTATTTT.

This sequence joins TRBV4-3 and TRBJ2-5, with TRBD1 matching 7 bases. Trimming at V came to 0 bases and at J to 1 base, leaving 8 bases not matched to a gene. The CDR3 has 17 residues. Germline V gives CDR1 LGHNA, CDR2 YSLEER. The CDR3: CASSQEGTEYGQETQYF. In DNA form, the CDR3 reads TGCGCCAGCAGCCAAGAGGGGACAGAGTACGGCCAAGAGACCCAGTACTTC.

The rearrangement uses TRBV28 and TRBJ2-1, with 7 bases fitting TRBD1. This CDR3 region has 16 residues. Germline V gene data show CDR1 as MDHEN and CDR2 as SYDVKM. V lost 3 bases, J lost 0 bases, and 5 bases stayed unmatched. CDR3 sequence reads: CASSFTTGSSYNEQFF. CDR3 DNA sequence: TGTGCCAGCAGTTTTACGACAGGGAGCTCCTACAATGAGCAGTTCTTC.

The chain recombines TRBV5-1 with TRBJ2-7; the D gene could be TRBD1 or TRBD2 (5 bases each). Trimming left V 2 bases short and J 0 bases short, with 12 bases between. CDR1 SGHRS and CDR2 YFSETQ come from the germline V gene. The CDR3 sequence is 15 residues long. Here the CDR3 DNA reads TGCGCCAGCAGCTTTTCCCCAGGGAGCTCCTACGAGCAGTACTTC. Protein sequence: CASSFSPGSSYEQYF.

The rearrangement links TRBV30 to TRBJ2-3; 7 nucleotides align to TRBD2. Per the germline V gene, CDR1 is GTSNPN and CDR2 is SVGIG (reference sequence). The CDR3 contains 14 residues. With V trimmed by 6 bases and J by 1 base, 7 bases remained unmatched. The CDR3 loop is CACQLGGGTDTQYF. In DNA form, the CDR3 reads TGTGCCTGCCAATTGGGAGGGGGCACAGATACGCAGTATTTT.

The chain recombines TRBV9 with TRBJ1-5, with D possibly matching TRBD1 (5 bases). Germline lookup yields CDR1 SGDLS and CDR2 YYNGEE. The CDR3 contains 15 residues. The V and J ends lost 3 bases and 2 bases respectively, with 12 bases between them. CDR3 protein: CASSAQGGRNQPQHF. CDR3 nucleotide sequence: TGTGCCAGCAGCGCGCAGGGTGGGCGCAATCAGCCCCAGCATTTT.

In its sample, this clone was seen once. The chain recombines TRBV28 with TRBJ1-5; 8 positions match TRBD1. In germline, CDR1 is MDHEN, CDR2 SYDVKM. This CDR3 is 15 amino acids long. The V gene end was trimmed by 7 bases and the J gene end by 1 base; junction bases not matched to a gene: 6. CDR3 loop: CASTPDRESNQPQHF. Here the CDR3 DNA reads TGTGCCAGCACCCCGGACAGGGAAAGCAATCAGCCCCAGCATTTT.

CDR3 DNA sequence: TGCGCCAGCAGTCGACTAGCGGGGGGGACCTACGAGCAGTACTTC. Protein product: CASSRLAGGTYEQYF. The rearrangement joins TRBV5-1 to TRBJ2-7, with 14 bases fitting TRBD2. The CDR3 is made up of 15 amino acids. Germline V lookup: CDR1 SGHRS, CDR2 YFSETQ. V lost 5 bases, J lost 2 bases, and 3 bases stayed unmatched.

The V gene is TRBV7-9, the J gene TRBJ1-6; D is perhaps TRBD1 (6 bases). The CDR3 sequence is 16 residues long. CDR1 and CDR2 from the germline V gene are SEHNR and FQNEAQ (reference sequence). V lost 1 base, J lost 4 bases, and 11 bases lay in between. The DNA of the CDR3 is TGTGCCAGCAGCTTAGGCAGGGGTTCATATAATTCACCCCTCCACTTT. Its protein is CASSLGRGSYNSPLHF.

The chain employs TRBV3-1 (or the pseudogene TRBV3-2) and TRBJ2-7; the match to TRBD1 covers 7 bases. This CDR3 is 14 amino acids long. The junction had 3 bases not matched to a gene; V was cut back by 4 bases and J by 0 bases. Looked up from germline, CDR1 is LGHDT and CDR2 is YNNKEL (reference sequence). The CDR3 protein is CASSLRQGSYEQYF. The CDR3 DNA sequence: TGTGCCAGCAGCCTACGACAGGGCTCCTACGAGCAGTACTTC.

The rearrangement uses TRBV3-1 (or the pseudogene TRBV3-2) and TRBJ2-7; 8 bases align to TRBD1. Germline V lookup: CDR1 LGHDT, CDR2 YNNKEL (reference sequence). Trimming removed 0 bases from V and 7 bases from J; junction bases left unmatched: 11. This CDR3 spans 16 amino acids. The CDR3 protein is CASSQDKKQGVDEQYF. The CDR3 nucleotides read TGTGCCAGCAGCCAAGATAAAAAACAGGGGGTGGATGAGCAGTACTTC.

This chain connects TRBV7-8 to TRBJ2-7, with D possibly being TRBD1 (5 bases). CDR1 SGHVS and CDR2 FQNEAQ come from the germline V gene. The length of the CDR3 is 17 residues. The V end lost 5 bases, the J end lost 2 bases, and 22 bases lay between the germline ends. The CDR3 region has the DNA TGTGCCAGCAGCCAGAACCCCAGGGAACCACCTACCTACGAGCAGTACTTC. It is translated as CASSQNPREPPTYEQYF.

The chain joins TRBV5-8 to TRBJ2-3, with 8 bases identical to TRBD2. The CDR3 has 15 amino acids. Germline CDR1 is SGHTS and CDR2 is YDEGEE. Trimming removed 3 bases from V and 4 bases from J; junction bases left unmatched: 7. The CDR3 region is CASSWTGTRADTQYF. CDR3 coding DNA: TGTGCCAGCAGCTGGACCGGGACTAGAGCAGATACGCAGTATTTT.

The gene calls are TRBV5-1 and TRBJ1-4; D is uncertain. The ends were cut back, 0 bases at V and 0 bases at J, with 6 bases in the middle. The CDR3 spans 15 residues. Germline V gives CDR1 SGHRS, CDR2 YFSETQ. This chain's CDR3 is CASSLVGTTNEKLFF. CDR3 sequence (DNA): TGCGCCAGCAGCTTGGTGGGGACAACTAATGAAAAACTGTTTTTT.

This chain uses TRBV7-3 with TRBJ2-7; D is perhaps TRBD1 (6 bases). The CDR3 contains 15 residues. V lost 5 bases and J lost 1, with 15 bases in between. Germline lookup yields CDR1 SGHTA and CDR2 FQGTGA. CDR3 DNA sequence: TGTGCCAGCAGCCCCCTCCCGGGACAATCCTACGAGCAGTACTTC. Translating gives CASSPLPGQSYEQYF.

The rearrangement joins TRBV28 to TRBJ2-6; D is ambiguous. Germline V CDR1 and CDR2: MDHEN, SYDVKM. V lost 4 bases and J lost 1, with 11 bases in between. CDR3 length: 16 amino acids. The DNA of the CDR3 is TGTGCCAGCAGTTGGGTTGGGTTTTCTGGGGCCAACGTCCTGACTTTC. It translates to CASSWVGFSGANVLTF. Looking up the rest from reference TRBV28 and TRBJ2-6 gives the full variable domain: DVKVTQSSRYLVKRTGEKVFLECVQDMDHENMFWYRQDPGLGLRLIYFSYDVKMKEKGDIPEGYSVSREKKERFSLILESASTNQTSMYLCASSWVGFSGANVLTFGAGSRLTVL.

This clone was seen once. The rearrangement links TRBV3-1 (or the pseudogene TRBV3-2) to TRBJ2-3, with 13 bases that match TRBD2. The germline V gene encodes CDR1 LGHDT and CDR2 YNNKEL (reference sequence). CDR3 length: 18 residues. After removal of 1 base from V and 0 bases from J, the junction contained 4 bases not matched to a gene. The CDR3: CASSQGLAGGVSTDTQYF. DNA for the CDR3: TGTGCCAGCAGCCAAGGACTAGCGGGGGGAGTGAGCACAGATACGCAGTATTTT.

The chain has TRBV7-2 and TRBJ2-1; 8 positions agree with TRBD2. The CDR3 loop spans 15 amino acids. Germline lookup yields CDR1 SGHTA and CDR2 FQGNSA. After removal of 5 bases from V and 9 bases from J, the junction contained 12 bases not matched to a gene. The CDR3 region has the DNA TGTGCCAGCAGCCCTACCCGGCAGCGGGAGTTTGAGCAGTTCTTC. Protein: CASSPTRQREFEQFF.

The rearrangement links TRBV7-9 to TRBJ2-3; TRBD2 aligns across 13 bases. The trim removed 5 bases at V and 6 bases at J, leaving 8 bases unmatched. This CDR3 comprises 16 residues. CDR1 is SEHNR and CDR2 is FQNEAQ in the germline V gene (reference sequence). The CDR3 reads CASSSGLAGEGDTQYF. The CDR3 DNA is TGTGCCAGCAGCAGCGGACTAGCGGGAGAGGGGGATACGCAGTATTTT.

The chain uses TRBV28 and TRBJ2-1, with D possibly matching TRBD2 (6 bases). The germline V gene has CDR1 MDHEN and CDR2 SYDVKM. The CDR3 totals 13 residues. With 7 bases removed from V and 3 bases from J, the gap between germline ends came to 10 bases. CDR3 nucleotides: TGTGCCAGCACTAGCGTGAACTACAATGAGCAGTTCTTC. This codes for CASTSVNYNEQFF.

This clone showed up just once. V usage is TRBV2 and J usage is TRBJ2-1; D is possibly TRBD1 (5 bases). Per the germline V gene, CDR1 is SNHLY and CDR2 is FYNNEI. This CDR3 comprises 14 residues. V shed 3 bases and J shed 10 bases, with 16 bases lying between them. CDR3 sequence reads: CASSDQGPTSEQFF. The CDR3 coding sequence is TGTGCCAGCAGTGATCAGGGCCCAACGTCGGAGCAGTTCTTC.

This chain uses TRBV30 with TRBJ1-4; 8 nucleotides agree with TRBD1. With 1 base clipped from V and 7 bases from J, the junction kept 5 bases outside the gene matches. The CDR3 has 14 residues. Per germline, CDR1 GTSNPN and CDR2 SVGIG (reference sequence). This CDR3 is CAWSGTGPSEKLFF. CDR3 nucleotide sequence: TGTGCCTGGAGTGGGACAGGGCCGAGTGAAAAACTGTTTTTT. The variable domain in full, completed from reference TRBV30 and TRBJ1-4, reads SQTIHQWPATLVQPVGSPLSLECTVEGTSNPNLYWYRQAAGRGLQLLFYSVGIGQISSEVPQNLSASRPQDRQFILSSKKLLLSDSGFYLCAWSGTGPSEKLFFGSGTQLSVL.

This clone was seen only once. V usage is TRBV20-1 and J usage is TRBJ2-1; 7 nucleotides line up with TRBD2. The germline CDR1 and CDR2 sequences are DFQATT and SNEGSKA (reference sequence). This CDR3 is built from 11 residues. The CDR3 here is CSADWGGEQFF. DNA of the CDR3: TGCAGCGCCGATTGGGGGGGTGAGCAGTTCTTC.

The CDR3 sequence: CAGSKGSGGDSNQPQHF. The DNA for the CDR3 is TGTGCCGGCAGCAAGGGGTCAGGGGGCGATAGCAATCAGCCCCAGCATTTT. V is TRBV21-1 and J is TRBJ1-5; the D segment call TRBD1 is taken from the table without a DNA check. TRBV21-1 is reported as a pseudogene. The CDR3 contains 17 residues.

The rearrangement links TRBV4-3 to TRBJ2-5; a possible D gene is TRBD2 (6 bases). V lost 1 base, J lost 5 bases, and 14 bases lay in between. The CDR3 is made up of 15 amino acids. Germline CDR1 LGHNA, CDR2 YSLEER. This CDR3 reads CASSQGWGSGETQYF. CDR3 bases: TGCGCCAGCAGCCAAGGGTGGGGGAGCGGGGAGACCCAGTACTTC.

CDR3 region: CASSLRWTTYEQYF. Here the CDR3 DNA reads TGTGCCAGCAGCTTGCGATGGACAACCTACGAGCAGTACTTC. The chain has TRBV11-2 and TRBJ2-7, with TRBD1 as a possible D gene (5 bases). Germline CDR1 and CDR2: SGHAT and FQNNGV. V lost 3 bases and J 2 bases, leaving 11 bases between the germline ends. The CDR3 covers 14 residues.